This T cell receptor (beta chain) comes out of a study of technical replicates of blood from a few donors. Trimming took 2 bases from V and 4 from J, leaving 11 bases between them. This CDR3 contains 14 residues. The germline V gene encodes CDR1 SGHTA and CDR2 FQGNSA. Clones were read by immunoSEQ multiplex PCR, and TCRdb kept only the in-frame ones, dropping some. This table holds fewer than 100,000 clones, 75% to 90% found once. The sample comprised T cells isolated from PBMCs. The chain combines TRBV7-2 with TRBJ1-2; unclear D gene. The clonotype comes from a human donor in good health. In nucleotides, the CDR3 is TGTGCCAGCAGCTTACCGGGTCGTGTCTATGGCTACACCTTC. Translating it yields CASSLPGRVYGYTF.